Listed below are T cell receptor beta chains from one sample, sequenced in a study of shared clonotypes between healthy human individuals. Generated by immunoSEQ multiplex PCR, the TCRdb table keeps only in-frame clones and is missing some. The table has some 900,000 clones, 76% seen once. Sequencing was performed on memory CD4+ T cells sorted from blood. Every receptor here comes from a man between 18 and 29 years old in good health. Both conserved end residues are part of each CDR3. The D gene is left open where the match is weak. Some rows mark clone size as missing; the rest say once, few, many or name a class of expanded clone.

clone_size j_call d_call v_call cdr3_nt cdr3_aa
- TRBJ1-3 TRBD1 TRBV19 TGTGCCAGTAGTCTTTGGCACAGGGGAGAAACTGGAAACACCATATATTTT CASSLWHRGETGNTIYF
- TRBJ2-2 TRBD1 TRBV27 TGTGCCAGCAGCCCCATCGCGACAGGGTCCACCGGGGAGCTGTTTTTT CASSPIATGSTGELFF
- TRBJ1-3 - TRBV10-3 TGTGCCATCAGTGAGTCGGGGGCTGGAAACACCATATATTTT CAISESGAGNTIYF
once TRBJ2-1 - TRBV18 TGTGCCAGCTCACCGAGATTAGCTTCGGAATCGGCGGGTGAGCAGTTCTTC CASSPRLASESAGEQFF
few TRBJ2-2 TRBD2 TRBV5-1 TGCGCCAGCAGCACCCTTACTAGCGGGAGGGAACCCGGGGAGCTGTTTTTT CASSTLTSGREPGELFF
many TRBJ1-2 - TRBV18 TGTGCCAGCTCACCGGAAGCTTTGGATGGCTACACCTTC CASSPEALDGYTF
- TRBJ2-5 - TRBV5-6 TGTGCCAGCAGCTTCAGATACCAAGAGACCCAGTACTTC CASSFRYQETQYF
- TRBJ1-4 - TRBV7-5 TGTGCCAGAAGTTTACGCCCGGAAAAACTGTTTTTT CARSLRPEKLFF
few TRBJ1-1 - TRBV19 TGTGCCAGTAGTCCAAAGCCGGGGTCTGAAGCTTTCTTT CASSPKPGSEAFF
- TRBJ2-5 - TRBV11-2 TGTGCCAGCAGCACTCGACAGGTCCAAGAGACCCAGTACTTC CASSTRQVQETQYF
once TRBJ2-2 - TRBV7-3 TGTGCCAGCAGCTTAGGTGGGGACGGGGAGCTGTTTTTT CASSLGGDGELFF
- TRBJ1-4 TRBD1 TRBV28 TGTGCCAGCAGGCGCCGTAGGGGGCAGATTAATGAAAAACTGTTTTTT CASRRRRGQINEKLFF
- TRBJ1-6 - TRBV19 TGTGCCAGTAGTATCCAGGGAACCCTTTCACCCCTCCACTTT CASSIQGTLSPLHF
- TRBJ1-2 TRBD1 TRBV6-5 TGTGCCAGCAGTTCCCCGGGACAGATGTATGGCTACACCTTC CASSSPGQMYGYTF
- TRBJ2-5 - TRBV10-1 TGCGCCAGCAGTGAAGGAGGCACCCAAGAGACCCAGTACTTC CASSEGGTQETQYF
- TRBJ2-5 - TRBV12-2 TGTGCAAGTCGCGAAGTCATCCAGCGGGGGCACCAAGAGACCCAGTACTTC CASREVIQRGHQETQYF
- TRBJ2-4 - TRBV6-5 TGTGCCAGCAGTTACCGGGTGGGGCAGTCCAAAAACATTCAGTACTTC CASSYRVGQSKNIQYF
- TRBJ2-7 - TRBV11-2 TGTGCCAGCAGCTTAGATAGAATCTCCTACGAGCAGTACTTC CASSLDRISYEQYF
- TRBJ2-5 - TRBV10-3 TGTGCCATCAGTGGGAGGGACAGCAAAGAGACCCAGTACTTC CAISGRDSKETQYF
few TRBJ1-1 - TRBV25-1 TGTGCCAGCAGTAACAGGGTTGGGAACACTGAAGCTTTCTTT CASSNRVGNTEAFF
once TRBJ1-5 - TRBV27 TGTGCCAGCAGTTCAGGGGCCCAAACTACTCAGCCCCAGCATTTT CASSSGAQTTQPQHF
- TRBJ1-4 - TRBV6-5 TGTGCCAGCAGATCCCCTAATGAAAAACTGTTTTTT CASRSPNEKLFF
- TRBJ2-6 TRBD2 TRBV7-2 TGTGCCAGCAGCTTAGTACAGGGACTAGGGGGGGCCAACGTCCTGACTTTC CASSLVQGLGGANVLTF
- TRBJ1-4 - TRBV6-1 TGTGCCAGCAGACCTCTCACAGGTTCTGAAAAACTGTTTTTT CASRPLTGSEKLFF
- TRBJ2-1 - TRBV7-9 TGTGCCAGGGCGGAGACCGGACGTAATGAGCAGTTCTTC CARAETGRNEQFF
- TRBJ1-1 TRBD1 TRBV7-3 TGTGCCAGCAGCTTAGGGACAGAGAACACTGAAGCTTTCTTT CASSLGTENTEAFF
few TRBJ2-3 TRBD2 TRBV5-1 TGCGCCAGCAGGTATTGGTATGGTAGCGGGGGAGCAGCCACAGATACGCAGTATTTT CASRYWYGSGGAATDTQYF
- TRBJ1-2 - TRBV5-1 TGCGCCAGCAGCTTGGACGACCAGGATGGCTACACCTTC CASSLDDQDGYTF
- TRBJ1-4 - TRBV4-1 TGCGCCAGCAGCCGGGGCAGGGATAATGGAAAACTGTTTTTT CASSRGRDNGKLFF
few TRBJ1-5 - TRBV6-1 TGTGCCAGCGGGATTAATCAGCCCCAGCATTTT CASGINQPQHF
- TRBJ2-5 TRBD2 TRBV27 TGTGCCAGCAGTTTAGCCCCCCCAGCGGGGGGGCAAGAGACCCAGTACTTC CASSLAPPAGGQETQYF
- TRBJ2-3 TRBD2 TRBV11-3 TGTGCCAGCAGCCTCACTAGCGGGAGAGCAGATACGCAGTATTTT CASSLTSGRADTQYF
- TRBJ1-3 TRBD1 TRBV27 TGTGCCAGCAGTACCAGGACAGGGGCTGGAAACACCATATATTTT CASSTRTGAGNTIYF
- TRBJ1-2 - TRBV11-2 TGTGCCAGCAGCTTATCCGGTCTGGGCTACACCTTC CASSLSGLGYTF
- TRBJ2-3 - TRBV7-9 TGTGCCAGCACGGGATTGGCAGATACGCAGTATTTT CASTGLADTQYF
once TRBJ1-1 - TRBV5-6 TGTGCCAGCAGCTTGTTGGGAACAGGGAACACTGAAGCTTTCTTT CASSLLGTGNTEAFF
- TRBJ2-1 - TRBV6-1 TGTGCCAGCAATCTGGAGGGGGGGCTTAATGAGCAGTTCTTC CASNLEGGLNEQFF
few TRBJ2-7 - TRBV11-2 TGTGCCAGCAGCTTAGATGCTTCTTCCTACGAGCAGTACTTC CASSLDASSYEQYF
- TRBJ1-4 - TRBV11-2 TGTGCCAGCACACCACGCAAAACTAATGAAAAACTGTTTTTT CASTPRKTNEKLFF
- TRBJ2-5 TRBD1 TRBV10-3 TGTGCCATCAGTGCGAGAGGGGGCGTGGAGGTCGAGACCCAGTACTTC CAISARGGVEVETQYF
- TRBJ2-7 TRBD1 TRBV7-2 TGTGCCAGCAGCTTAGGCGGACAGGCTCGATACGAGCAGTACTTC CASSLGGQARYEQYF
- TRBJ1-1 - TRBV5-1 TGCGCCAGCAGCGAAGGGGGAGGAGGAACTGAAGCTTTCTTT CASSEGGGGTEAFF
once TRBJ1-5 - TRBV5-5 TGTGCCAGCAGCTTTTCCGTAGGAGCAGGACAGCCCCAGCATTTT CASSFSVGAGQPQHF
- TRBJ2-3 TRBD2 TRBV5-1 TGCGCCAGCAGCTTGTTGTCTAGCGGCAGCTTGACAGATACGCAGTATTTT CASSLLSSGSLTDTQYF
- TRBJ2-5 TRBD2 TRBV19 TGTGCCAGTAAGGAGGCGGGAGTGGGGCCAGAGACCCAGTACTTC CASKEAGVGPETQYF
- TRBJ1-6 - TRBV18 TGTGCCAGCTCACTGCCAATCCCAGATTCACCCCTCCACTTT CASSLPIPDSPLHF
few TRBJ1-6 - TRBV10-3 TGTGCCATCAGTGACCCCTTAAGCTCCTATAATTCACCCCTCCACTTT CAISDPLSSYNSPLHF
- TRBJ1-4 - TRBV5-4 TGTGCCAGCAGCTTGGGGTCCCCGACAACTAATGAAAAACTGTTTTTT CASSLGSPTTNEKLFF
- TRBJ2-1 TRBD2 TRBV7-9 TGTGCCAGCAGCCTCGGGACTAGCGGGACGAATGAGCAGTTCTTC CASSLGTSGTNEQFF
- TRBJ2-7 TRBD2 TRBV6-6 TGTGCCAGCAGTGGGACAGCAACTAGCGGGCCTTACGAGCAGTACTTC CASSGTATSGPYEQYF
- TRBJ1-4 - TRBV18 TGTGCCAGCTCCCGGAGCACTACTAATGAAAAACTGTTTTTT CASSRSTTNEKLFF
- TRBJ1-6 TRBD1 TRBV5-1 TGCGCCAGCAGCCCAGCGGGACAGGAATATTCACCCCTCCACTTT CASSPAGQEYSPLHF
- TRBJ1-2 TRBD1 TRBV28 TGTGCCACCCAGGGGGCGAACTATGGCTACACCTTC CATQGANYGYTF
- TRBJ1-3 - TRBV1 TGCACCAGCAGCCAAGAGGGCCTCCGCTCTGGAAACACCATATATTTT CTSSQEGLRSGNTIYF
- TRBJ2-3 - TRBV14 TGTGCCAGCAGCCAAAGCAATGCAGATACGCAGTATTTT CASSQSNADTQYF